These T cell receptor beta chains were read from a single sample in a study of graft-versus-host responses after intestinal transplantation. The protocol was immunoSEQ multiplex PCR, while the TCRdb copy is restricted to in-frame clones and leaves out a portion. The sample lists under 80,000 clones; around 92% were seen once. Sample: PBMCs, taken 98 days after intestinal transplantation. Receptor source: a human patient who received an intestinal transplant, so some T cells may come from the graft donor. CDR3s include the opening cysteine and the closing phenylalanine or tryptophan. D genes are given only for firm matches. The size of a clone is reported for some rows only, either as once, few or many, or as a class for expanded clones.

v_call	d_call	j_call	clone_size	cdr3_nt	cdr3_aa
TRBV5-1	-	TRBJ1-5	-	TGCGCCAGCAGCTTGGATTTGGGTGGGCAGCCCCAGCATTTT	CASSLDLGGQPQHF
TRBV9	TRBD1	TRBJ2-2	-	TGTGCCAGCAGCGTAGGGGTGACAGGGGTCGTGGAGCTGTTTTTT	CASSVGVTGVVELFF
TRBV28	TRBD1	TRBJ2-1	-	TGTGCCAGCAGTATGAACAGGGGGGAATACAATGAGCAGTTCTTC	CASSMNRGEYNEQFF
TRBV7-2	TRBD1	TRBJ2-1	-	TGTGCCAGCAGCTCGAGACAGGGGGTCAATGAGCAGTTCTTC	CASSSRQGVNEQFF
TRBV7-6	-	TRBJ2-1	-	TGTGCCAGCAGCTTAGGGGGTATAGTATACAATGAGCAGTTCTTC	CASSLGGIVYNEQFF
TRBV6-5	-	TRBJ2-2	-	TGTGCCAGCAGTGAAGGGGTGACGAGCGGGGAGCTGTTTTTT	CASSEGVTSGELFF
TRBV30	-	TRBJ2-7	-	TGTGCCTGGAGTGCGGGGGAAGGGGACGCGCAGTACTTC	CAWSAGEGDAQYF
TRBV4-1	-	TRBJ2-3	-	TGCGCCAGCAGCCAAGCACATGATACGGATACGCAGTATTTT	CASSQAHDTDTQYF
TRBV4-1	TRBD1	TRBJ2-7	-	TGCGCCAGCAGCCACGACAGGGCCTACGAGCAGTACTTC	CASSHDRAYEQYF
TRBV2	TRBD1	TRBJ1-5	-	TGTGCCAGCACCGATTCCGGGACAGACAATCAGCCCCAGCATTTT	CASTDSGTDNQPQHF
TRBV6-5	TRBD1	TRBJ1-2	-	TGTGCCAGCAGTTACTTGGGACAGTATGGCTACACCTTC	CASSYLGQYGYTF
TRBV7-9	TRBD1	TRBJ2-2	-	TGTGCCAGCAGCTTGCGGACAGGGGGCGGGGAGCTGTTTTTT	CASSLRTGGGELFF
TRBV15	-	TRBJ1-2	-	TGTGCCACCAGCAGAGATAGGGCCAGGGTCGTATATGGCTACACCTTC	CATSRDRARVVYGYTF
TRBV19	-	TRBJ2-2	-	TGTGCCAGTAGTATGACAGGAACCGGGGAGCTGTTTTTT	CASSMTGTGELFF
TRBV2	-	TRBJ2-3	-	TGTGCCAGCAGTGTAAACGGGGGGCTCGCTAGCACAGATACGCAGTATTTT	CASSVNGGLASTDTQYF
TRBV7-9	-	TRBJ1-3	-	TGTGCCAGCAGCTTAACCCTAGGGCAGAGAAACACCATATATTTT	CASSLTLGQRNTIYF
TRBV11-3	TRBD1	TRBJ2-1	-	TGTGCCAGCAGCTCCCGTCACAGGGGTGTAGGGGAGCAGTTCTTC	CASSSRHRGVGEQFF
TRBV11-2	TRBD1	TRBJ1-6	-	TGTGCCAGCAGCTCCGGGACAGGGGGTTCACCCCTCCACTTT	CASSSGTGGSPLHF
TRBV28	-	TRBJ1-1	-	TGTGCCAGCAGTGCCCCGGGGGGAAACACTGAAGCTTTCTTT	CASSAPGGNTEAFF
TRBV11-1	-	TRBJ1-2	few	TGTGCCAGCAGCTTAGACAGAAACTATGGCTACACCTTC	CASSLDRNYGYTF
TRBV5-7	-	TRBJ1-1	-	TGTGCCAGCAGCTTGGACAGGGAAGACACTGAAGCTTTCTTT	CASSLDREDTEAFF
TRBV5-1	-	TRBJ1-2	-	TGCGCCAGCAGCTTGGCGGGAATTGGTGGCTACACCTTC	CASSLAGIGGYTF
TRBV10-3	-	TRBJ1-2	-	TGTGCCATCAGTGAGCCCCAGGGGCAGAACTATGGCTACACCTTC	CAISEPQGQNYGYTF
TRBV27	TRBD2	TRBJ2-7	-	TGTGCCAGCAGTCCGACTGGGGTTGCGGGAGTATACGAGCAGTACTTC	CASSPTGVAGVYEQYF